Shown below are 26 T cell receptor beta chains from a single sample sequenced in a study of T cells expressing NK-cell markers. Reprocessing the 5' RACE reads, TCRdb reports a single entry for every CDR3 protein and omits DNA. The table counts about 400,000 distinct CDR3 sequences; over 8.5% lies in the top ten. Input material: blood T cells: a sorted CD56 or NKG2C T cell subset, CD4+ or CD8+ T cells, or bulk PBMC T cells (not recorded which). The origin of the receptors is a woman aged 45-65 years in good health.

The CDR3 region is CSAIPGSGSLGNEQFF. The chain employs TRBV20-1 and TRBJ2-1; checking the TCRdb D call of TRBD2 is not possible without DNA. The CDR3 sequence is 16 residues long. Looked up from germline, CDR1 is DFQATT and CDR2 is SNEGSKA (reference sequence).

The chain combines TRBV3-1 with TRBJ2-6. The CDR3 extends over 14 amino acids. Germline V gene lookup returns CDR1 LGHDT and CDR2 YNNKEL (reference sequence). CDR3 region: CASRGGWGANVLTF.

The chain couples TRBV12-3 or TRBV12-4 to TRBJ1-1. The CDR3 is 17 residues long. CDR3 protein: CASSYPGTYRENTEAFF.

This chain connects TRBV6-6 to TRBJ2-5; TCRdb's D gene call, TRBD1, goes unchecked for lack of DNA. The CDR3 contains 12 residues. The germline CDR1 and CDR2 sequences are MNHNY and SVGAGI (reference sequence). CDR3 region: CASTDPGETQYF.

The V gene is TRBV20-1, the J gene TRBJ2-7; TCRdb selects TRBD1, and the lack of DNA leaves this call unchecked. CDR3 length: 14 residues. Germline CDR1 DFQATT, CDR2 SNEGSKA (reference sequence). The chain's CDR3 is CSASGTVSSYEQYF.

The chain uses TRBV12-3 or TRBV12-4 and TRBJ2-1; there is no DNA to check the TCRdb D call of TRBD1. The CDR3 is 14 amino acids. The CDR3 loop reads CASSLPDRENEQFF.

The gene calls are TRBV4-1 and TRBJ2-3. The CDR3 sequence is 12 residues long. Germline assignment: CDR1 MGHRA and CDR2 YSYEKL. CDR3 residues: CASSHNFDTQYF.

The V and J genes are TRBV30 and TRBJ2-7. The CDR3 is made up of 11 amino acids. Germline V gene lookup returns CDR1 GTSNPN and CDR2 SVGIG (reference sequence). CDR3: CAWSVKNEQYF.

The J gene is TRBJ1-1, the V gene TRBV6-5; the D call from TCRdb, TRBD1, cannot be confirmed without DNA. CDR1 MNHEY and CDR2 SVGAGI come from the germline V gene. The CDR3 is 11 residues long. CDR3 sequence reads: CASRSGAEAFF.

The rearrangement joins TRBV28 to TRBJ2-4; TCRdb reports TRBD1, a call that lacks DNA to check it against. From germline, CDR1 is MDHEN and CDR2 SYDVKM. The CDR3 totals 15 residues. CDR3 region: CASSLDPQAKNIQYF.

V usage is TRBV7-2 and J usage is TRBJ2-3; TCRdb selects TRBD1, and the lack of DNA leaves this call unchecked. CDR3 size: 18 residues. The V gene's germline CDR1 is SGHTA and CDR2 FQGNSA. Here the CDR3 reads CASSPGGRKANHTDTQYF.

The chain carries TRBV9 and TRBJ2-5; no DNA is available, so the TRBD2 call from TCRdb remains unchecked. Germline values: CDR1 SGDLS, CDR2 YYNGEE. This CDR3 is built from 14 residues. This chain's CDR3 is CASSGGLVPETQYF.

The J gene is TRBJ2-2, the V gene TRBV5-1. Looked up from germline, CDR1 is SGHRS and CDR2 is YFSETQ. This CDR3 spans 15 amino acids. CDR3 protein: CASSWGHSNTGELFF.

The chain uses TRBV4-1 and TRBJ2-3; as DNA is missing, the TRBD2 call by TCRdb cannot be tested. The CDR3 extends over 16 amino acids. Germline CDR1 reads MGHRA; CDR2 reads YSYEKL. CDR3 loop: CASTGGLLAGTDTQYF.

The chain recombines TRBV7-9 with TRBJ1-1; TCRdb outputs TRBD1, but without DNA this stays unchecked. The CDR3 sequence is 15 residues long. Germline V lookup: CDR1 SEHNR, CDR2 FQNEAQ (reference sequence). CDR3 region: CASSLGQNRNTEAFF.

The J gene is TRBJ1-6, the V gene TRBV20-1; there is no DNA to check the TCRdb D call of TRBD1. The CDR3 is 15 residues long. Germline lookup yields CDR1 DFQATT and CDR2 SNEGSKA (reference sequence). CDR3: CSARVETGNGSPLHF.

This rearrangement joins TRBV5-1 to TRBJ2-6; TCRdb gives TRBD1 as the D gene, but with no DNA this cannot be confirmed. Per the germline V gene, CDR1 is SGHRS and CDR2 is YFSETQ. There are 17 residues in the CDR3. The CDR3: CASSSTTGSSGANVLTF.

This chain links TRBV20-1 with TRBJ2-3; without DNA, the TCRdb call of TRBD2 cannot be checked. CDR1 and CDR2 (germline): DFQATT, SNEGSKA (reference sequence). The CDR3 length is 13 residues. The CDR3 region is CSQLAKGTDTQYF.

The chain uses TRBV25-1 and TRBJ1-1; TCRdb's D call of TRBD1 is untestable without DNA. The CDR3 is made up of 16 amino acids. The germline CDR1 and CDR2 sequences are MGHDK and SYGVNS. The CDR3 spells CASSEWPGTGGREAFF.

The chain employs TRBV29-1 and TRBJ1-1; no DNA is available, so the TRBD1 call from TCRdb remains unchecked. The CDR3 length is 14 residues. Germline loops: CDR1 SQVTM, CDR2 ANQGSEA. The CDR3 region is CSASKGGRDTEAFF.

The CDR3 loop reads CASSLRIGGGFQETQYF. The V and J genes are TRBV7-2 and TRBJ2-5; TCRdb calls TRBD1, which cannot be checked without DNA. CDR1 SGHTA and CDR2 FQGNSA come from the germline V gene. CDR3 length: 17 amino acids.

The CDR3 loop reads CATSDPQFPGELFF. The chain recombines TRBV24-1 with TRBJ2-2. The CDR3 is 14 amino acids. Germline V CDR1 and CDR2: KGHDR, SFDVKD.

The chain recombines TRBV14 with TRBJ2-4. In germline, CDR1 is SGHDN, CDR2 FVKESK. The CDR3 contains 14 residues. CDR3 residues: CASSQIGQSAIQYF. The full variable domain, completed using reference TRBV14 and TRBJ2-4, is EAGVTQFPSHSVIEKGQTVTLRCDPISGHDNLYWYRRVMGKEIKFLLHFVKESKQDESGMPNNRFLAERTGGTYSTLKVQPAELEDSGVYFCASSQIGQSAIQYFGAGTRLSVL.

The gene calls are TRBV6-5 and TRBJ2-1; TCRdb selects TRBD2, and the lack of DNA leaves this call unchecked. CDR1 is MNHEY and CDR2 is SVGAGI in the germline V gene. The CDR3 sequence is 16 residues long. The CDR3 reads CASSYLGTSGSSEQFF.

Here the CDR3 reads CSAPGTSMTDTQYF. The chain combines TRBV20-1 with TRBJ2-3; TCRdb names TRBD2, which stays unverified in the absence of DNA. Germline-derived CDR1 and CDR2 are DFQATT and SNEGSKA (reference sequence). This CDR3 has 14 residues.

The rearrangement uses TRBV20-1 and TRBJ2-2; the TCRdb call, TRBD2, lacks DNA for checking. CDR3 length: 16 amino acids. Germline assignment: CDR1 DFQATT and CDR2 SNEGSKA (reference sequence). The CDR3 loop reads CSAAGTSGSTTGELFF.